Given below is one TCR beta chain in context. Its antigen is undetermined. This entry is derived from a study of cytomegalovirus exposure and HLA in healthy donors. Study-wide points: In a later analysis, HLA-C alleles had the fewest associated TCRs, DRB1 alleles the most. Accounts indicate the classifier identified cytomegalovirus status with strong specificity and sensitivity. Later analysis associated a missense DCLRE1C variant with TCR beta V- and J-gene trimming.

The CDR3 sequence is 16 residues long. V lost 4 bases to trimming and J lost 3 bases, with 14 bases between them. Germline V gene data show CDR1 as SGDLS and CDR2 as YYNGEE. The PCR ran on 60 Vbeta and 13 Jbeta primers. The repertoire was sequenced with immunoSEQ multiplex PCR; TCRdb's copy has only in-frame clones and lacks some. The sample spans about 140,000 clones; the ten largest clones claim less than 3.5%. The V call is TRBV9, the J call TRBJ1-6, with D hard to call. This receptor was taken from a man aged 40-50 years in good health and CMV-seronegative. The specimen was PBMCs. The DNA of the CDR3 is TGTGCCAGCAGCCCTCACGGGTTGAACTATAATTCACCCCTCCACTTT. This encodes CASSPHGLNYNSPLHF.